This TCR beta chain is from a study of blood T cell repertoires in COVID-19. The CDR3 covers 16 residues. V trimming: 4 bases; J trimming: 10 bases; junction bases outside the gene matches: 10. Germline V CDR1 and CDR2: SGHRS, YFSETQ. Only in-frame clones appear in the TCRdb table, and some are missing; sequencing was by immunoSEQ multiplex PCR. The table has 200,000 to 300,000 clones, about 91% seen once. Material: PBMCs or T cells enriched from blood (not recorded which). The V gene is TRBV5-1, the J gene TRBJ2-1, with TRBD2 matching over 14 bases. This receptor was identified in a middle-aged woman with acute COVID-19. CDR3 nucleotides: TGCGCCAGCAGCGCCCTGACTAGCGGGAGGGCCGGGGAGCAGTTCTTC. It specifies CASSALTSGRAGEQFF. The full variable domain, with the rest looked up from reference TRBV5-1 and TRBJ2-1, is KAGVTQTPRYLIKTRGQQVTLSCSPISGHRSVSWYQQTPGQGLQFLFEYFSETQRNKGNFPGRFSGRQFSNSRSEMNVSTLELGDSALYLCASSALTSGRAGEQFFGPGTRLTVL.